This T cell receptor beta chain was observed in a study of shared clonotypes between healthy human individuals. Germline CDR1 MNHNY, CDR2 SVGAGI (reference sequence). This CDR3 spans 13 amino acids. With 8 bases clipped from V and 3 bases from J, the junction kept 4 bases outside the gene matches. This clone is a singleton in its sample. Method: immunoSEQ multiplex PCR; TCRdb's copy keeps in-frame clones and lacks some. The data show 2 million to 3 million clones, approximately 93% seen once. The TCR sequence derives from a man younger than 35 in good health. Some clones in this sample may be carry-over from other donors' samples. Sequenced sample: naive CD4+ T cells from PBMCs. Indicated subset: CD45RA+ positively selected. The chain has TRBV6-6 and TRBJ2-1; 7 positions agree with TRBD2. The DNA of the CDR3 is TGTGCCAGCGGCGGGAGTTTCTACAATGAGCAGTTCTTC. This sequence encodes CASGGSFYNEQFF.